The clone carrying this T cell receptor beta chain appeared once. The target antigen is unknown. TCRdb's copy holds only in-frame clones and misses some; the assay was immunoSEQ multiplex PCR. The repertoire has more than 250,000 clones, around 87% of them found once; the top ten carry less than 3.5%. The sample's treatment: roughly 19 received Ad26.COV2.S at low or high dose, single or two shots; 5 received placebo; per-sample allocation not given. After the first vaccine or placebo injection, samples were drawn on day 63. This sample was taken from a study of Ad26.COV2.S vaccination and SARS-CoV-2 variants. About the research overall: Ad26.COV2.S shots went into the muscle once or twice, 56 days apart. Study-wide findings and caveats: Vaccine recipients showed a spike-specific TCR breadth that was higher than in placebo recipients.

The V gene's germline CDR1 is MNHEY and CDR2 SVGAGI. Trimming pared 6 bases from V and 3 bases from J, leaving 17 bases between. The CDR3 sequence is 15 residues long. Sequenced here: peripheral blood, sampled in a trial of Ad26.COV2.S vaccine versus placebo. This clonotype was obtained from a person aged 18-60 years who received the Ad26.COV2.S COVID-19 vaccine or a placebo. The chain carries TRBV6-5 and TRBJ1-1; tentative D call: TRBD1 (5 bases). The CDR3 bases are TGTGCCAGCAGCTCCCCTACACAGGCGTACACTGAAGCTTTCTTT. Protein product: CASSSPTQAYTEAFF.